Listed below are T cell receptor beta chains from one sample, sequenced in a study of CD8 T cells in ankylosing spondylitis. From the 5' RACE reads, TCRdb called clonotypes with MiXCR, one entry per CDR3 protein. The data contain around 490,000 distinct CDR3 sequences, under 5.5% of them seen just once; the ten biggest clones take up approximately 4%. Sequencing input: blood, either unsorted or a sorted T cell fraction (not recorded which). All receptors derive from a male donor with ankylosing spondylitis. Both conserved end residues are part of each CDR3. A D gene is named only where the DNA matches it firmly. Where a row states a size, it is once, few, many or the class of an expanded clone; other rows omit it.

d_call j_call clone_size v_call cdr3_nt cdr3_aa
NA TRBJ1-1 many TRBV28 TGTGCCAGCACGGGGGGCGCCTTGAACACTGAAGCTTTCTTT CASTGGALNTEAFF
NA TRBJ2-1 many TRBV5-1 TGCGCCAGCAGGATGTTGGGCGATGAGCAGTTCTTC CASRMLGDEQFF
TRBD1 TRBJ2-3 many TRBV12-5 TGTGCTAGTGGTTTGGGACAGGGGGTCAGCACAGATACGCAGTATTTT CASGLGQGVSTDTQYF
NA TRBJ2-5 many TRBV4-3 TGCGCCAGCAGCCCCCGGGCAGAGCAAGAGACCCAGTACTTC CASSPRAEQETQYF
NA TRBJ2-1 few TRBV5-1 TGCGCCAGCAGCTTGGTAGGAGAGGGCTACAATGAGCAGTTCTTC CASSLVGEGYNEQFF
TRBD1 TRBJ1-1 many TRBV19 TGTGCCAGTAGTATGGGTCCGGGACAGGGGATCACTGAAGCTTTCTTT CASSMGPGQGITEAFF
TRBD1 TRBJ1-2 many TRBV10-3 TGTGCCATCAGGGGACAGTATGGCTACACCTTC CAIRGQYGYTF
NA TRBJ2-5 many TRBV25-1 TGTGCCAGCAGTGAATTAGTGACAGTCAGCGAGACCCAGTACTTC CASSELVTVSETQYF
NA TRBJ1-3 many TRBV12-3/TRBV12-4 TGTGCCAGCGCCATCGCAGGGCCTGGAAACACCATATATTTT CASAIAGPGNTIYF
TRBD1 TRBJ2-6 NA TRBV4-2 TGTGCCAGCAGCCAAGGATACGGCAGGGGGCCCTATTCTGGGGCAAACGTCCTGACTTTC CASSQGYGRGPYSGANVLTF
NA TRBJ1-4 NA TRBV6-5 TGTGCCAGCAGTTACTCGAGGGGGAGCGTGCGTGAAAAACTGTTTTTT CASSYSRGSVREKLFF
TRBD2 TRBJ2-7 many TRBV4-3 TGCGCCAGCAGCCAAGACAGCGGGAGCTCCTACGAGCAGTACTTC CASSQDSGSSYEQYF
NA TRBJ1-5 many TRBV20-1 TGCAGTGCTAGACGCGGACGGGCAGATCAGCCCCAGCATTTT CSARRGRADQPQHF
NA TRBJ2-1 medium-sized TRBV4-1 TGCGCCAGCAGCCAAGATCGAGAGAGCTACAATGAGCAGTTCTTC CASSQDRESYNEQFF
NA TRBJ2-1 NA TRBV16 TGTGCCAGCAGCCAATCAAGTGGCAGCCACTACAATGAGCAGTTCTTC CASSQSSGSHYNEQFF
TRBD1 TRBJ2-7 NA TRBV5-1 TGCGCCAGCAGCTTCGGGACAGGGGTGATGATTTCCTACGAGCAGTACTTC CASSFGTGVMISYEQYF
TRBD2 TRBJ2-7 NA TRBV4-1 TGCGCCAGCAGCCTGTATGGGACTACTCCTAGCGGGCAGTACTTC CASSLYGTTPSGQYF
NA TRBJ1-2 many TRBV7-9 TGTGCCAGCAGCGTTCGGACGGAGATCTTGGACTATGGCTACACCTTC CASSVRTEILDYGYTF
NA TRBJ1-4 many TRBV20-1 TGCAGTGCTAAGGAACGGCTATCTGGCGAAAAACTGTTTTTT CSAKERLSGEKLFF
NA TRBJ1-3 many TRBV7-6 TGTGCCAGCAGCCAGGGGTCGGCGGGAAACACCATATATTTT CASSQGSAGNTIYF
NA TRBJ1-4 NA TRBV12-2 TGTGCAAGTCGGCATCCGGGGTCCCTTAATGAAAAACTGTTTTTT CASRHPGSLNEKLFF
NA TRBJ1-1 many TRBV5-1 TGCGCCAGCAGCTCCGGATGGACCTCCGGGAACACTGAAGCTTTCTTT CASSSGWTSGNTEAFF
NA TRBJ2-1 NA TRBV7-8 TGTGCCAGCAATAGACTGGTCAATGAGCAGTTCTTC CASNRLVNEQFF
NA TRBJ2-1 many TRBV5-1 TGCGCCAGCAGCTTGCTGGGAGCTGAGCAGTTCTTC CASSLLGAEQFF
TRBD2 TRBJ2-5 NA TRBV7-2 TGTGCCAGCAGCTGGCAGCGGGGGGAGCAAGAGACCCAGTACTTC CASSWQRGEQETQYF
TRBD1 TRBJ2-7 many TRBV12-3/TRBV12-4 TGTGCCAGCAGTTTAAGAAGACAGGGAAGGTACGAGCAGTACTTC CASSLRRQGRYEQYF
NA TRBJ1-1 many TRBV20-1 TGCAGTGCTCCTAGGCAGTTTGAAGCTTTCTTT CSAPRQFEAFF
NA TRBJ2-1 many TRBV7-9 TGTGCCAGCAGCTTAATAATGTCCGATGAGCAGTTCTTC CASSLIMSDEQFF